Below are 24 T cell receptor beta chains sequenced from a single sample in a study of T cells in Graves' hyperthyroidism and ophthalmopathy. Amplification of TCR beta CDR3 regions was performed using RNA transcripts as template. TCR CDR3 regions were first amplified by RT-PCR with HTBI primers. TCRdb called the multiplex PCR reads again in MiXCR, with one record for every CDR3 protein. The table lists a few hundred thousand distinct CDR3 sequences, 15% to 19% of them singletons. Sequenced: blood. Source of these receptors: a woman in her 30s with Graves' hyperthyroidism.

This clonotype has at least ten counts. The V call is TRBV7-9, the J call TRBJ2-2, with D hard to call. This CDR3 contains 14 residues. CDR1 is SEHNR and CDR2 is FQNEAQ in the germline V gene (reference sequence). Trimming left V 2 bases short and J 5 bases short, with 9 bases between. DNA of the CDR3: TGTGCCAGCAGCTTATTGCCTTCTACCGGGGAGCTGTTTTTT. Its translation is CASSLLPSTGELFF.

The chain is built from TRBV18 and TRBJ1-1; 7 bases line up with TRBD1. The germline gives CDR1 KGHSH, CDR2 LQKENI. The CDR3 is 13 residues long. Losses at the gene ends were 5 bases for V and 3 bases for J; bases not matched to a gene: 3. The CDR3 DNA sequence: TGTGCCAGCTCAACAGGGGACTACACTGAAGCTTTCTTT. The encoded protein is CASSTGDYTEAFF.

In its sample, this clonotype was seen a few times. The rearrangement joins TRBV7-9 to TRBJ2-1; 14 bases agree with TRBD2. The CDR3 sequence is 14 residues long. CDR1 SEHNR and CDR2 FQNEAQ come from the germline V gene (reference sequence). Trimming at V came to 4 bases and at J to 9 bases, leaving 2 bases not matched to a gene. CDR3 coding DNA: TGTGCCAGCAGCTCGACTAGCGGGAGGGCTGAGCAGTTCTTC. It codes for CASSSTSGRAEQFF. Drawing the rest from reference TRBV7-9 and TRBJ2-1, the complete variable domain is DTGVSQNPRHKITKRGQNVTFRCDPISEHNRLYWYRQTLGQGPEFLTYFQNEAQLEKSRLLSDRFSAERPKGSFSTLEIQRTEQGDSAMYLCASSSTSGRAEQFFGPGTRLTVL.

The gene calls are TRBV10-3 and TRBJ2-1, with TRBD2 matching 11 bases. The V gene end was trimmed by 7 bases and the J gene end by 4 bases; junction bases not matched to a gene: 3. Looked up from germline, CDR1 is ENHRY and CDR2 is SYGVKD. This CDR3 is built from 14 residues. The CDR3 sequence is CAIMGTSGYNEQFF. CDR3 DNA: TGTGCCATCATGGGGACTAGCGGATACAATGAGCAGTTCTTC.

On this clonotype: A much larger clonotype is one base distant, so this may be a read error. The DNA of the CDR3 is TGTGCCAGCAGTTTGACCGGCCTCGCACCCACTAATGAAGAACTGTTTTTT. Translation: CASSLTGLAPTNEELFF. The gene calls are TRBV12-3 or TRBV12-4 and TRBJ1-4; D is unresolved. The CDR3 has 17 amino acids.

This clonotype was observed many times. The rearrangement uses TRBV10-1 and TRBJ2-3; TRBD2 agrees at 7 bases. Trimming cost V 6 bases and J 4 bases; bases outside gene matches: 7. Per the germline V gene, CDR1 is WNHNN and CDR2 is SYGVQD (reference sequence). The CDR3 runs to 14 residues. The CDR3 nucleotides are TGCGCCAGCAGGACTAGCAGGGTGGCAGATACGCAGTATTTT. It encodes CASRTSRVADTQYF.

Notes on this clonotype: With a much larger clone just one base away, this may be a read error. V is TRBV6-1 and J is TRBJ1-2, with D unresolved. Per germline, CDR1 MNHNS and CDR2 SASEGT. This CDR3 has 13 residues. As DNA, the CDR3 is TGTGCCGGCAGTGAAGCGCTTTTCGGTGGCTACACCTTC. Translating gives CAGSEALFGGYTF.

This clonotype has ten or more counts. The genes are TRBV27 and TRBJ1-5, with TRBD1 matching 7 bases. The CDR3 loop spans 14 amino acids. V trimming: 6 bases; J trimming: 3 bases; junction bases outside the gene matches: 5. CDR1 and CDR2 (germline): MNHEY, SMNVEV (reference sequence). The CDR3 nucleotides read TGTGCCAGCAGACCTGGGACAGCCAATCAGCCCCAGCATTTT. Amino acids: CASRPGTANQPQHF.

This clonotype was seen only a few times. The CDR3 DNA sequence: TGTGCCAGCATTCGGACAGGGGGAAACACCATATATTTT. This gives the protein CASIRTGGNTIYF. This chain links TRBV28 with TRBJ1-3, with TRBD1 matching 8 bases. The germline V gene has CDR1 MDHEN and CDR2 SYDVKM. The CDR3 sequence is 13 residues long. The junction had 3 bases not matched to a gene; V was cut back by 7 bases and J by 4 bases. The full variable domain, with the rest looked up from reference TRBV28 and TRBJ1-3, is DVKVTQSSRYLVKRTGEKVFLECVQDMDHENMFWYRQDPGLGLRLIYFSYDVKMKEKGDIPEGYSVSREKKERFSLILESASTNQTSMYLCASIRTGGNTIYFGEGSWLTVV.

This clonotype appeared a few times. The chain is built from TRBV7-9 and TRBJ2-3; TRBD1 might be the D (6 bases). The CDR3 has 12 residues. V was pared by 3 bases and J by 6 bases, with 7 bases between. In germline, CDR1 is SEHNR, CDR2 FQNEAQ (reference sequence). The CDR3 DNA reads as TGTGCCAGCAGCTTTCAGGGGGATACGCAGTATTTT. This codes for CASSFQGDTQYF.

Details on this clonotype: One end of the junction does not line up with germline, which may come from a read error. CDR3 nucleotide sequence: TGCAGTGTCATCAATCCCCTAGCGGGGTACGGGCAGTACTTC. Its protein is CSVINPLAGYGQYF. The rearrangement uses TRBV20-1 and TRBJ2-7; TRBD2 agrees at 9 bases. This CDR3 has 14 residues. In germline, CDR1 is DFQATT, CDR2 SNEGSKA (reference sequence).

The table lists this clonotype with many counts. The chain has TRBV28 and TRBJ2-4; TRBD2 matches 7 bases. V lost 6 bases, J lost 1 base, and 12 bases stayed unmatched. Germline CDR1 MDHEN, CDR2 SYDVKM. The CDR3 consists of 17 residues. In nucleotides, the CDR3 is TGTGCCAGCAGACGACAGACTAGCCAGGGTGCCAAAAACATTCAGTACTTC. Translating it yields CASRRQTSQGAKNIQYF.

This clonotype occurred many times. The V gene is TRBV18, the J gene TRBJ2-7; D uncertain. The V and J ends lost 4 bases and 3 bases respectively, with 10 bases between them. The germline gives CDR1 KGHSH, CDR2 LQKENI. The CDR3 runs to 13 residues. CDR3 sequence: CASSQGSDYEQYF. CDR3 nucleotide sequence: TGTGCCAGCTCACAAGGGTCCGACTACGAGCAGTACTTC. Full variable domain (rest looked up from reference TRBV18 and TRBJ2-7): NAGVMQNPRHLVRRRGQEARLRCSPMKGHSHVYWYRQLPEEGLKFMVYLQKENIIDESGMPKERFSAEFPKEGPSILRIQQVVRGDSAAYFCASSQGSDYEQYFGPGTRLTVT.

The chain employs TRBV6-2 or TRBV6-3 and TRBJ2-3; 9 nucleotides match TRBD2. The V segment lost 7 bases and the J segment 6 bases; nucleotides outside the gene matches: 17. Looked up from germline, CDR1 is MNHEY and CDR2 is SVGEGT. The CDR3 consists of 17 residues. CDR3 bases: TGTGCCAGCAACAGCCGCCTGGCGGGAGGGCCAAATGATACGCAGTATTTT. Translated, it gives CASNSRLAGGPNDTQYF.

This clonotype was seen repeatedly, ten times or more. The genes are TRBV5-1 and TRBJ2-3, with 8 bases identical to TRBD2. The CDR3 is 16 amino acids. Germline CDR1 reads SGHRS; CDR2 reads YFSETQ. J gave up 2 bases and V 5 bases, and 10 bases lay outside the gene matches. This chain's CDR3 is CASRFGTSRDTDTQYF. CDR3 sequence (DNA): TGCGCCAGCAGGTTTGGGACTAGTCGTGACACAGATACGCAGTATTTT.

In this sample, this clonotype turned up many times. The rearrangement uses TRBV3-1 and TRBJ2-5; TRBD2 agrees at 10 bases. V lost 0 bases, J lost 4 bases, and 14 bases stayed unmatched. Germline CDR1 LGHDT, CDR2 YNNKEL (reference sequence). This CDR3 spans 19 amino acids. The DNA of the CDR3 is TGTGCCAGCAGCCAAGATGGTCTTACTAGCGGGGTAGGTCGAGAGACCCAGTACTTC. Its translation: CASSQDGLTSGVGRETQYF.

This clonotype was found many times. V and J are TRBV28 and TRBJ2-7, with 7 positions matching TRBD1. CDR3 size: 15 residues. CDR1 and CDR2 from the germline V gene are MDHEN and SYDVKM. Trimming cost V 3 bases and J 3 bases; bases outside gene matches: 8. The CDR3 nucleotides read TGTGCCAGCAGTTTGTCCGGGACAGCCCACTACGAGCAGTACTTC. As protein: CASSLSGTAHYEQYF.

In this sample, this clonotype turned up many times. The chain links TRBV28 to TRBJ2-1; 15 positions agree with TRBD2. This CDR3 region has 16 residues. V lost 5 bases, J lost 7 bases, and 6 bases stayed unmatched. Germline V CDR1 and CDR2: MDHEN, SYDVKM. CDR3 DNA sequence: TGTGCCAGCAGTCCTCACGGGACTAGCGGGAGGAATGAGCAGTTCTTC. It specifies CASSPHGTSGRNEQFF.

In regard to this clonotype: This could be a read error, since a much larger clone is one nucleotide away. Lacking the conserved final phenylalanine or tryptophan, this CDR3 likely reflects a read error. This chain connects TRBV7-2 to TRBJ2-7; TRBD2 is a possible D gene (5 bases). CDR1 and CDR2 from the germline V gene are SGHTA and FQGNSA. The CDR3 length is 13 residues. Trimming removed 4 bases at V and 7 bases at J, with 14 bases between. CDR3 coding DNA: TGTGCCAGCAGCTCCGGACTGGTTCGAGAGCAGTACCTC. This encodes CASSSGLVREQYL.

This clonotype has a handful of counts. This chain connects TRBV10-2 to TRBJ2-7; maybe TRBD1 (5 bases). Per germline, CDR1 WSHSY and CDR2 SAAADI. Trimming shortened V by 0 bases and J by 7 bases, and 16 bases separated the two germline ends. CDR3 length: 15 residues. Here the CDR3 reads CASSESKGAEREQYF. For the CDR3, the DNA is TGCGCCAGCAGTGAGTCGAAAGGGGCGGAGAGGGAGCAGTACTTC.

This clonotype appeared many times. The rearrangement links TRBV30 to TRBJ2-2; possible D gene TRBD2, 6 bases. This CDR3 region has 14 residues. Germline CDR1 is GTSNPN and CDR2 is SVGIG (reference sequence). Deletions cut 4 bases from V and 5 bases from J, with 14 bases between. The DNA of the CDR3 is TGTGCCTGGATGGGAGGATTCGGAACCGGGGAGCTGTTTTTT. Translation: CAWMGGFGTGELFF.

This clonotype was detected only a few times. The chain employs TRBV27 and TRBJ2-7; 9 nucleotides match TRBD2. Germline V gene lookup returns CDR1 MNHEY and CDR2 SMNVEV (reference sequence). CDR3 length: 15 residues. The V segment lost 6 bases and the J segment 2 bases; nucleotides outside the gene matches: 8. The CDR3 reads CASRIESGRTYEQYF. The CDR3 DNA follows: TGTGCCAGCAGGATCGAAAGCGGGAGGACCTACGAGCAGTACTTC.

This clonotype was observed at least ten times. The CDR3 DNA sequence: TGTGCCAGCAGCCTAAGACGGGGACAGTGGAATAATTCACCCCTCCACTTT. It specifies CASSLRRGQWNNSPLHF. The chain joins TRBV13 to TRBJ1-6; 7 bases agree with TRBD1. V was clipped by 5 bases and J by 5 bases; unmatched bases: 12. This CDR3 contains 17 residues. The germline CDR1 and CDR2 sequences are PRHDT and FYEKMQ (reference sequence).

This clonotype was observed at least ten times. This chain joins TRBV12-3 or TRBV12-4 and TRBJ2-2; 9 bases are a match to TRBD1. J lost 5 bases, V lost 8 bases, and 9 bases had no gene match. This CDR3 is 15 amino acids long. CDR3 amino acids: CASRIRDRETGELFF. The DNA for the CDR3 is TGTGCCAGCCGAATCCGGGACAGGGAGACCGGGGAGCTGTTTTTT.